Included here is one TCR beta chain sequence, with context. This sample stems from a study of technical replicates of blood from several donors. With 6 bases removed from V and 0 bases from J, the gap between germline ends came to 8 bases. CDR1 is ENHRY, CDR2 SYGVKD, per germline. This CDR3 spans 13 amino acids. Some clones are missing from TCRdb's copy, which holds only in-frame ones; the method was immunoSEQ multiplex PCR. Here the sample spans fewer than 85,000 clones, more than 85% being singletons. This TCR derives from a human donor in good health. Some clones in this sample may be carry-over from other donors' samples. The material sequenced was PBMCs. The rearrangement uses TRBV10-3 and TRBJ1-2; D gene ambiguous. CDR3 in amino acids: CAISGASNYGYTF. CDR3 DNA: TGTGCCATCAGCGGAGCATCTAACTATGGCTACACCTTC.